One and the same sample provided the 4 T cell receptor beta chains below, sequenced in a study of T-cell reconstitution after alpha-beta-depleted transplantation in children. Construction of the TCRbeta library involved unique molecular identifiers. MiXCR, applied by TCRdb to the PCR reads, yields one record per CDR3 protein. Of under 850,000 distinct CDR3 sequences listed, 10% to 15% are singletons. The sequenced sample was PBMCs, obtained before TCRalphabeta/CD19-depleted stem cell transplant. These receptors originate from a girl aged 2 to 9 with congenital amegakaryocytic thrombocytopenia, due to receive a stem cell transplant.

The table lists this clonotype with a few counts. This sequence joins TRBV4-1 and TRBJ2-3; maybe TRBD1 (6 bases). CDR1 MGHRA and CDR2 YSYEKL come from the germline V gene. Trimming shortened V by 4 bases and J by 4 bases, and 15 bases separated the two germline ends. This CDR3 is built from 15 residues. CDR3 in amino acids: CASSPPGAYADTQYF. CDR3 sequence (DNA): TGCGCCAGCAGCCCCCCAGGGGCCTACGCAGATACGCAGTATTTT.

This clonotype has only a few counts. The chain has TRBV29-1 and TRBJ2-1; 13 bases are shared with TRBD2. CDR1 is SQVTM and CDR2 is ANQGSEA in the germline V gene. CDR3 size: 13 residues. The junction had 3 bases not matched to a gene; V was cut back by 6 bases and J by 7 bases. CDR3 sequence (DNA): TGCAGCGTACGGACTAGCGGGGGTAATGAGCAGTTCTTC. Its protein is CSVRTSGGNEQFF.

At least ten counts were recorded for this clonotype. The rearrangement links TRBV20-1 to TRBJ2-1; no definite D call. Trimming removed 6 bases at V and 7 bases at J, with 7 bases between. Germline-derived CDR1 and CDR2 are DFQATT and SNEGSKA (reference sequence). The CDR3 length is 10 residues. DNA of the CDR3: TGCAGTGCGTTAACGAATGAGCAGTTCTTC. This encodes CSALTNEQFF.

This clonotype was seen a handful of times. This chain uses TRBV5-1 with TRBJ1-1; D possibly corresponds to TRBD1 (5 bases). The V and J ends lost 3 bases and 8 bases respectively, with 17 bases between them. CDR3 length: 14 residues. Germline CDR1 reads SGHRS; CDR2 reads YFSETQ. The DNA for the CDR3 is TGCGCCAGCAGCTCGAAATCAGGGAAGCGCGAAGCTTTCTTT. Residues: CASSSKSGKREAFF.